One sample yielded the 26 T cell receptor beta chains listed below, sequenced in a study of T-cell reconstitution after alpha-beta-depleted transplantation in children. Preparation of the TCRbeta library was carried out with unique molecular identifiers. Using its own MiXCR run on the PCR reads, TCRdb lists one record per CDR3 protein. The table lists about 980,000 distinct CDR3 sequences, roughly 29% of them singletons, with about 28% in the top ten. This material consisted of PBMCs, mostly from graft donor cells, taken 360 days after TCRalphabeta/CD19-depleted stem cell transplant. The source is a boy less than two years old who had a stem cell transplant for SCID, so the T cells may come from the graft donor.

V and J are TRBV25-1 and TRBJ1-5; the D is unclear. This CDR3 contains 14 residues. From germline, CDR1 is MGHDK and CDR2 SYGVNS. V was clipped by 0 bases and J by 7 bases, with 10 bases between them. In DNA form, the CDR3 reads TGTGCCAGCAGTGAATACCGGGCTACCCAGCCCCAGCATTTT. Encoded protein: CASSEYRATQPQHF.

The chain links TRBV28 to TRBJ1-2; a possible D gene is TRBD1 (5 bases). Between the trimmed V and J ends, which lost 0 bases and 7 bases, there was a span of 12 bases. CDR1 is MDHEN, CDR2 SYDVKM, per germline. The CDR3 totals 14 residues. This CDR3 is CASSLWQGSVGYTF. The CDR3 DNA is TGTGCCAGCAGTTTATGGCAGGGTAGCGTTGGCTACACCTTC.

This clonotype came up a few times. The CDR3 DNA is TGCAGTGCTAGAGATCGCCCTAGCGGGGGGTCCTACAATGAGCAGTTCTTC. Its protein is CSARDRPSGGSYNEQFF. The rearrangement uses TRBV20-1 and TRBJ2-1; 11 nucleotides agree with TRBD2. This CDR3 comprises 17 residues. V was clipped by 0 bases and J by 1 base; unmatched bases: 5. The germline gives CDR1 DFQATT, CDR2 SNEGSKA (reference sequence).

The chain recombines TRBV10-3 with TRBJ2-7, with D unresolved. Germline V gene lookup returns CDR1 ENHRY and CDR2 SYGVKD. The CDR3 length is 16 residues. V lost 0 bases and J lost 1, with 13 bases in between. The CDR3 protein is CAISESGPYKSYEQYF. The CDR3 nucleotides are TGTGCCATCAGTGAGTCCGGGCCCTACAAATCCTACGAGCAGTACTTC.

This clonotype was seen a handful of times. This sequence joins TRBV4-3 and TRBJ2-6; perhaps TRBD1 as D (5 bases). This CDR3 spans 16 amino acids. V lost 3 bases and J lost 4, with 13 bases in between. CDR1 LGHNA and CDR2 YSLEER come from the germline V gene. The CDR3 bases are TGCGCCAGCAGCCATCAATCAGGGTTGGGGGCCAACGTCCTGACTTTC. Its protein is CASSHQSGLGANVLTF.

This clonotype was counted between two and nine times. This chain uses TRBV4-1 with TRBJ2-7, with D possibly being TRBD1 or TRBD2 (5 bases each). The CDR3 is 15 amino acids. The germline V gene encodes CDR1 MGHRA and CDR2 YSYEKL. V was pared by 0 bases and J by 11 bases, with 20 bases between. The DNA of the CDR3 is TGCGCCAGCAGCCAAGAGGGGGTAGCTGGGCAGGCCGAGTACTTC. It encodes CASSQEGVAGQAEYF.

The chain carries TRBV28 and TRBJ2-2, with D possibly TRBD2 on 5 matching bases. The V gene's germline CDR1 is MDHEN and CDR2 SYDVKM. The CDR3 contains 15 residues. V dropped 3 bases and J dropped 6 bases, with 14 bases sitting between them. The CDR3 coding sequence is TGTGCCAGCAGTTTCACGGGAACGGTCCCCGGGGAGCTGTTTTTT. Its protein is CASSFTGTVPGELFF. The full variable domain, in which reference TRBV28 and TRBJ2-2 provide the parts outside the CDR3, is DVKVTQSSRYLVKRTGEKVFLECVQDMDHENMFWYRQDPGLGLRLIYFSYDVKMKEKGDIPEGYSVSREKKERFSLILESASTNQTSMYLCASSFTGTVPGELFFGEGSRLTVL.

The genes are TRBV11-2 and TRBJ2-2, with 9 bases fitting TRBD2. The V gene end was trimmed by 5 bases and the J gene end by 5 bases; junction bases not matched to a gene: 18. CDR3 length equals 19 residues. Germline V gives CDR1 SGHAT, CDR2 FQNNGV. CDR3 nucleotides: TGTGCCAGCAGCCCCGTTGCGGGGGGGACCTATCTCTCGACCGGGGAGCTGTTTTTT. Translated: CASSPVAGGTYLSTGELFF.

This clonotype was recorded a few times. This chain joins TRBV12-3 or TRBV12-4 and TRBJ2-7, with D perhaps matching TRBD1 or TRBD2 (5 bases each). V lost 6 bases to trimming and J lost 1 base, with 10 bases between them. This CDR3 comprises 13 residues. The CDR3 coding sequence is TGTGCCAGCAGATTCGAGGGGTCCTACGAGCAGTACTTC. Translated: CASRFEGSYEQYF.

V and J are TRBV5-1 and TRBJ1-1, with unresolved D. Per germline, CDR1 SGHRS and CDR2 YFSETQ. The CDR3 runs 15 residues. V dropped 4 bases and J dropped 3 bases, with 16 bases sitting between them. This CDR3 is CASSPEPQRHTEAFF. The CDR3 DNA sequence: TGCGCCAGCAGCCCGGAACCTCAGAGACACACTGAAGCTTTCTTT. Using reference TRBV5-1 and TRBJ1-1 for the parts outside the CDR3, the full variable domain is KAGVTQTPRYLIKTRGQQVTLSCSPISGHRSVSWYQQTPGQGLQFLFEYFSETQRNKGNFPGRFSGRQFSNSRSEMNVSTLELGDSALYLCASSPEPQRHTEAFFGQGTRLTVV.

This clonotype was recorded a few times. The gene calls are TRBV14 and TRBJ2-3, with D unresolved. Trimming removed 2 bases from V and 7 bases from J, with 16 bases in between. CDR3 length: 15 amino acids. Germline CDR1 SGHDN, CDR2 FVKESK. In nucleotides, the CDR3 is TGTGCCAGCAGCCAAAAAGTGATTCAACCAAATACGCAGTATTTT. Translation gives CASSQKVIQPNTQYF.

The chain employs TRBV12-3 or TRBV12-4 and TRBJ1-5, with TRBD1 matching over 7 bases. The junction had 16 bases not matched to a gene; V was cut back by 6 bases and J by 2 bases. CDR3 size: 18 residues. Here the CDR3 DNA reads TGTGCCAGCAGCTCAGGGGGGATTGCCGCGGGAGGCAATCAGCCCCAGCATTTT. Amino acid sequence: CASSSGGIAAGGNQPQHF.

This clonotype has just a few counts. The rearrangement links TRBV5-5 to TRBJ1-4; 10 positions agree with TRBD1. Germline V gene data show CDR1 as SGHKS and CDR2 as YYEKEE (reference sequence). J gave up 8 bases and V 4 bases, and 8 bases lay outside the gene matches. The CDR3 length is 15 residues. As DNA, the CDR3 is TGTGCCAGCAGCGCGTCGGGACAGGGGTTCGAAAAACTGTTTTTT. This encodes CASSASGQGFEKLFF.

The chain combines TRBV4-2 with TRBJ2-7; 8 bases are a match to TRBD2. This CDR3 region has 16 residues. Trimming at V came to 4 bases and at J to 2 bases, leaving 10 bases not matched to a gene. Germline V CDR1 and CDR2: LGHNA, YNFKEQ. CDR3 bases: TGTGCCAGCAGCCCACCGGGAGGGACTATTACCTACGAGCAGTACTTC. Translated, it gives CASSPPGGTITYEQYF.

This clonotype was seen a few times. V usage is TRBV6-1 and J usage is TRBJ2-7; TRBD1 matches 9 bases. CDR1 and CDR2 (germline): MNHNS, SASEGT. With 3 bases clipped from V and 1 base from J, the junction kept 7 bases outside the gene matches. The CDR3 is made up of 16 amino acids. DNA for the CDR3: TGTGCCAGCAGTGACCCAACCGGGACAGGGTCCTACGAGCAGTACTTC. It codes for CASSDPTGTGSYEQYF.

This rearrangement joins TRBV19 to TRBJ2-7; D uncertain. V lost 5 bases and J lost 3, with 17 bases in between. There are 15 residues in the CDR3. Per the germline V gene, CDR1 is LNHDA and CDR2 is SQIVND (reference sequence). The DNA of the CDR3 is TGTGCCAGTAGTCCCCCGGGTGGGCCCCGCTACGAGCAGTACTTC. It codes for CASSPPGGPRYEQYF.

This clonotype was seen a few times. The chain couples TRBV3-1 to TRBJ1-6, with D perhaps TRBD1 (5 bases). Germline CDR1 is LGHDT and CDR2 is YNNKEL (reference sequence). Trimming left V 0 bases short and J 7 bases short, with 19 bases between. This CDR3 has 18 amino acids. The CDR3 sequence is CASSQDPFAGVGNSPLHF. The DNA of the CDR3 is TGTGCCAGCAGCCAAGACCCCTTTGCGGGGGTGGGGAATTCACCCCTCCACTTT.

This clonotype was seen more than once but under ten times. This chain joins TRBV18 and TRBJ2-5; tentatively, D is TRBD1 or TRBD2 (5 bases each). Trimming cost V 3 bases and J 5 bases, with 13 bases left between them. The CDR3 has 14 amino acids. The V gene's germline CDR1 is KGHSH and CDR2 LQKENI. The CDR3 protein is CASSPPPGRETQYF. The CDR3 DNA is TGTGCCAGCTCACCCCCTCCGGGGCGGGAGACCCAGTACTTC.

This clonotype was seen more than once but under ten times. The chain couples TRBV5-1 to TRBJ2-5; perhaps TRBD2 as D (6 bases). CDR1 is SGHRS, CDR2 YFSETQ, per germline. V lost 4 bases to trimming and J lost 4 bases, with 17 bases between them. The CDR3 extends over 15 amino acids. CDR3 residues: CASSPVRGWGETQYF. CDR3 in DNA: TGCGCCAGCAGCCCCGTTCGGGGGTGGGGAGAGACCCAGTACTTC.

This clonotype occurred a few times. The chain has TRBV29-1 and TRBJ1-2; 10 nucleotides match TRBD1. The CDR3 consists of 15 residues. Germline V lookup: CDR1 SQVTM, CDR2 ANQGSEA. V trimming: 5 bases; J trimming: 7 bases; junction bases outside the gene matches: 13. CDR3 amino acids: CSVLTDRGTLGGYTF. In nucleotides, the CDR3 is TGCAGCGTTTTAACGGACAGGGGGACGCTTGGTGGCTACACCTTC.

The CDR3 spells CATSDSRPSSYNEQFF. The CDR3 DNA follows: TGTGCCACCAGTGATTCCCGGCCTAGCTCCTACAATGAGCAGTTCTTC. The chain has TRBV24-1 and TRBJ2-1; the D is unclear. The germline V gene encodes CDR1 KGHDR and CDR2 SFDVKD. CDR3 length: 16 amino acids. Trimming removed 2 bases at V and 0 bases at J, with 10 bases between.

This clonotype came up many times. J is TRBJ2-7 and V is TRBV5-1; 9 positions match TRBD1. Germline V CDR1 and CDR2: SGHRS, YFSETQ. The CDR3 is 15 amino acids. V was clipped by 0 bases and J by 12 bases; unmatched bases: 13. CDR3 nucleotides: TGCGCCAGCAGCTTGGATGGGACAGGGATTCGGCAGCTGTACTTC. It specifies CASSLDGTGIRQLYF.

CDR3 coding DNA: TGCAGTGCTAGAAGATTTCGGCCGAGCACAGATACGCAGTATTTT. Translated: CSARRFRPSTDTQYF. The chain recombines TRBV20-1 with TRBJ2-3, with D hard to call. The length of the CDR3 is 15 residues. V was pared by 2 bases and J by 0 bases, with 12 bases between. CDR1 is DFQATT and CDR2 is SNEGSKA in the germline V gene (reference sequence).

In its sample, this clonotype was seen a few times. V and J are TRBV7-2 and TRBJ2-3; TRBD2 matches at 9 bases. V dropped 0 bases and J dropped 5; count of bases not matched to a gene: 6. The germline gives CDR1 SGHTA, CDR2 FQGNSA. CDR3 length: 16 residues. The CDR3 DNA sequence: TGTGCCAGCAGCTTAGCTCAGCGGGGGGATTTAGATACGCAGTATTTT. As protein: CASSLAQRGDLDTQYF.

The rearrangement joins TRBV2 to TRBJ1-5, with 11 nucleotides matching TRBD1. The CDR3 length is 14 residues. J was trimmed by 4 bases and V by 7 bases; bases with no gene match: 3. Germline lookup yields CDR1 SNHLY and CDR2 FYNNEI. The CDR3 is CASIGQGANQPQHF. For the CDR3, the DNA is TGTGCCAGCATTGGACAGGGGGCGAATCAGCCCCAGCATTTT.

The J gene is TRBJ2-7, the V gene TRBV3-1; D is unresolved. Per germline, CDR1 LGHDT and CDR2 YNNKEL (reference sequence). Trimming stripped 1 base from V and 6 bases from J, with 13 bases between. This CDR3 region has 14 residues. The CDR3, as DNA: TGTGCCAGCAGCCAAGGATTGAGGACCATCGAGCAGTACTTC. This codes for CASSQGLRTIEQYF.